These 21 T cell receptor beta chains were all obtained from the same sample, sequenced in a study of T cell changes during pregnancy in multiple sclerosis. Repertoires were generated with immunoSEQ multiplex PCR, while TCRdb's copy carries only in-frame clones and drops some. The profile shows approximately 44,000 clones, roughly 90% of them singletons. Source: CD4+ T cells from peripheral blood mononuclear cells, taken in the third trimester of pregnancy. The receptors come from a female donor with multiple sclerosis, enrolled in a pregnancy study.

The chain is built from TRBV7-9 and TRBJ2-7, with a possible D match to TRBD2 (6 bases). The CDR3 is 13 amino acids. Deletions cut 5 bases from V and 6 bases from J, with 14 bases between. Germline assignment: CDR1 SEHNR and CDR2 FQNEAQ (reference sequence). The CDR3 DNA sequence: TGTGCCAGCAGCAGACTCCCCGGGGGCGAGCAGTACTTC. It translates to CASSRLPGGEQYF.

This chain connects TRBV5-1 to TRBJ2-1; possible D gene TRBD2, 6 bases. V was trimmed by 2 bases and J by 6 bases, leaving 9 bases between them. Per germline, CDR1 SGHRS and CDR2 YFSETQ. The CDR3 has 13 residues. CDR3 amino acids: CASSLGTLNEQFF. The CDR3 DNA reads TGCGCCAGCAGCTTAGGGACTCTCAATGAGCAGTTCTTC. Looking up the rest from reference TRBV5-1 and TRBJ2-1 gives the full variable domain: KAGVTQTPRYLIKTRGQQVTLSCSPISGHRSVSWYQQTPGQGLQFLFEYFSETQRNKGNFPGRFSGRQFSNSRSEMNVSTLELGDSALYLCASSLGTLNEQFFGPGTRLTVL.

The chain is built from TRBV7-9 and TRBJ1-2, with 9 bases aligning to TRBD1. V lost 1 base, J lost 8 bases, and 8 bases stayed unmatched. This CDR3 has 15 residues. Germline V lookup: CDR1 SEHNR, CDR2 FQNEAQ (reference sequence). In DNA, the CDR3 is TGTGCCAGCAGCTTAGGAGGGGGACAGGGTGGAGGCTACACCTTC. It specifies CASSLGGGQGGGYTF.

The J gene is TRBJ1-4, the V gene TRBV6-6; D unresolved. There are 15 residues in the CDR3. V was trimmed by 2 bases and J by 5 bases, leaving 12 bases between them. The germline V gene has CDR1 MNHNY and CDR2 SVGAGI (reference sequence). This chain's CDR3 is CASSYQARQNEKLFF. In DNA, the CDR3 is TGTGCCAGCAGTTACCAGGCCCGCCAGAATGAAAAACTGTTTTTT.

This chain links TRBV7-9 with TRBJ2-7; 7 bases are a match to TRBD1. V shed 0 bases and J 12 bases; nucleotides not matched to a gene: 11. CDR1 SEHNR and CDR2 FQNEAQ come from the germline V gene (reference sequence). The CDR3 totals 14 residues. The CDR3 region is CASSLAGTDRSMYF. CDR3 bases: TGTGCCAGCAGCTTAGCCGGGACAGACAGAAGCATGTACTTC.

V gene TRBV30 combines with J gene TRBJ1-2, with D possibly TRBD1 on 6 matching bases. The V end was cut by 6 bases, the J end by 4 bases, with 12 bases between. This CDR3 contains 12 residues. CDR1 is GTSNPN, CDR2 SVGIG, per germline (reference sequence). DNA for the CDR3: TGTGCCTGCGGCGGGGGGCTCTATGGCTACACCTTC. Translating it yields CACGGGLYGYTF.

Notes on this clone: This sample includes further DNA sequences coding for the same CDR3. The chain uses TRBV25-1 and TRBJ1-2; 9 bases align to TRBD1. This CDR3 comprises 14 residues. Unmatched junction bases numbered 4, after V lost 4 bases and J lost 4 bases. Germline CDR1 and CDR2: MGHDK and SYGVNS. The CDR3 nucleotides are TGTGCCAGCAGTGGGGGGACAGGGATCTATGGCTACACCTTC. Translation: CASSGGTGIYGYTF.

The rearrangement uses TRBV19 and TRBJ2-3; D might be TRBD2 (5 bases). Germline V lookup: CDR1 LNHDA, CDR2 SQIVND (reference sequence). The length of the CDR3 is 15 residues. The ends were cut back, 5 bases at V and 2 bases at J, with 14 bases in the middle. CDR3 in amino acids: CASSPGLAFTDTQYF. The CDR3 nucleotides read TGTGCCAGTAGTCCAGGCCTAGCCTTCACAGATACGCAGTATTTT. Full variable domain (remainder filled in from reference TRBV19 and TRBJ2-3): DGGITQSPKYLFRKEGQNVTLSCEQNLNHDAMYWYRQDPGQGLRLIYYSQIVNDFQKGDIAEGYSVSREKKESFPLTVTSAQKNPTAFYLCASSPGLAFTDTQYFGPGTRLTVL.

The chain joins TRBV30 to TRBJ2-2, with 8 bases lining up with TRBD2. In germline, CDR1 is GTSNPN, CDR2 SVGIG (reference sequence). CDR3 length: 12 amino acids. CDR3 bases: TGTGGTGCGGGAGGGAACACCGGGGAGCTGTTTTTT. Its translation is CGAGGNTGELFF.

V is TRBV5-7 and J is TRBJ1-4; a possible D gene is TRBD1 (6 bases). TRBV5-7 is flagged as an ORF with uncertain function. With 2 bases removed from V and 3 bases from J, the gap between germline ends came to 11 bases. The CDR3 has 15 amino acids. For the CDR3, the DNA is TGTGCCAGCAGCTTCGGCAGGGGTGCTAATGAAAAACTGTTTTTT. It encodes CASSFGRGANEKLFF.

This chain uses TRBV18 with TRBJ2-2; D remains ambiguous. CDR3 length: 13 amino acids. The V gene lost 8 bases and the J gene lost 5 bases, with 12 bases spanning the gap. Germline CDR1 and CDR2: KGHSH and LQKENI. Here the CDR3 reads CASLPTTTGELFF. The CDR3 nucleotides are TGTGCCAGCCTCCCGACAACAACCGGGGAGCTGTTTTTT.

The chain employs TRBV19 and TRBJ2-1, with 12 bases aligning to TRBD2. Trimming at V came to 2 bases and at J to 2 bases, leaving 4 bases not matched to a gene. This CDR3 has 17 residues. Germline V gene sequence: CDR1 LNHDA, CDR2 SQIVND (reference sequence). The CDR3 sequence: CASSITTSGRTYNEQFF. CDR3 in DNA: TGTGCCAGTAGTATAACGACTAGCGGGAGAACCTACAATGAGCAGTTCTTC.

This clone was seen just once. The chain combines TRBV7-2 with TRBJ2-3, with D unclear. Per germline, CDR1 SGHTA and CDR2 FQGNSA. V lost 7 bases, J lost 6 bases, and 17 bases lay in between. CDR3 length equals 14 residues. The CDR3 coding sequence is TGTGCCAGCATCGTCGGTATTACTCGGGATACGCAGTATTTT. Protein product: CASIVGITRDTQYF. Full variable domain (outside the CDR3, taken from reference TRBV7-2 and TRBJ2-3): GAGVSQSPSNKVTEKGKDVELRCDPISGHTALYWYRQSLGQGLEFLIYFQGNSAPDKSGLPSDRFSAERTGGSVSTLTIQRTQQEDSAVYLCASIVGITRDTQYFGPGTRLTVL.

The chain uses TRBV7-2 and TRBJ1-5; 7 nucleotides align to TRBD1. The CDR3 has 13 amino acids. Germline assignment: CDR1 SGHTA and CDR2 FQGNSA. J was trimmed by 8 bases and V by 5 bases; bases with no gene match: 6. The CDR3 coding sequence is TGTGCCAGCAGCCCGGACAGGAATGAGCCCCAGCATTTT. Encoded protein: CASSPDRNEPQHF.

The chain carries TRBV6-1 and TRBJ2-1; 11 bases fit TRBD2. The CDR3 is 15 amino acids. With V trimmed by 3 bases and J by 2 bases, 0 bases remained unmatched. CDR1 MNHNS and CDR2 SASEGT come from the germline V gene. The DNA for the CDR3 is TGTGCCAGCAGTGAGGGACTAGCGGCCTACAATGAGCAGTTCTTC. Amino acids: CASSEGLAAYNEQFF.

The chain has TRBV4-2 and TRBJ2-7; D is possibly TRBD2 (6 bases). Germline lookup yields CDR1 LGHNA and CDR2 YNFKEQ. Between the trimmed V and J ends, which lost 6 bases and 0 bases, there was a span of 21 bases. The length of the CDR3 is 17 residues. The chain's CDR3 is CASRQIPLAIHSYEQYF. Written as DNA, the CDR3 is TGTGCCAGCAGGCAAATACCCCTAGCGATTCACTCCTACGAGCAGTACTTC.

The chain is built from TRBV29-1 and TRBJ2-3; 11 positions agree with TRBD1. Looked up from germline, CDR1 is SQVTM and CDR2 is ANQGSEA. CDR3 length: 17 amino acids. V lost 6 bases and J lost 1; bases outside the gene matches: 12. This CDR3 is CSVPGPGQGVGTDTQYF. In DNA, the CDR3 is TGCAGCGTCCCCGGACCGGGACAGGGGGTCGGCACAGATACGCAGTATTTT.

V gene TRBV27 combines with J gene TRBJ2-3; 11 bases map to TRBD2. With V trimmed by 6 bases and J by 0 bases, 2 bases remained unmatched. The CDR3 is made up of 15 amino acids. The germline gives CDR1 MNHEY, CDR2 SMNVEV (reference sequence). CDR3 nucleotide sequence: TGTGCCAGCAGCTTAGCGGGAGGGAGCACAGATACGCAGTATTTT. Translating it yields CASSLAGGSTDTQYF.

CDR3 in amino acids: CASSPRTSGSRSYEQYF. The CDR3 nucleotides read TGTGCCAGTAGTCCTCGGACTAGCGGGAGTCGTTCCTACGAGCAGTACTTC. This rearrangement joins TRBV19 to TRBJ2-7; TRBD2 matches at 13 bases. The junction had 8 bases not matched to a gene; V was cut back by 5 bases and J by 1 base. The CDR3 consists of 17 residues. The germline V gene encodes CDR1 LNHDA and CDR2 SQIVND (reference sequence).

This chain connects TRBV5-1 to TRBJ2-3; 8 bases match TRBD2. Per germline, CDR1 SGHRS and CDR2 YFSETQ. CDR3 size: 16 residues. Trimming took 1 base from V and 2 from J; bases not matched to a gene: 6. The CDR3 nucleotides are TGCGCCAGCAGCTTGACTAGCGGAACCATCACAGATACGCAGTATTTT. Amino acid sequence: CASSLTSGTITDTQYF.

The V gene is TRBV6-5, the J gene TRBJ1-2; D possibly corresponds to TRBD1 (5 bases). Germline lookup yields CDR1 MNHEY and CDR2 SVGAGI. Trimming took off 5 bases at V and 0 bases at J, with 13 bases between the two ends. The CDR3 is made up of 15 amino acids. CDR3 in amino acids: CASSRPGTANYGYTF. CDR3 bases: TGTGCCAGCAGTCGACCGGGGACTGCTAACTATGGCTACACCTTC.